Listed below are T cell receptor beta chains from one sample, sequenced in a study of cytomegalovirus exposure and HLA in healthy donors. Profiling relied on immunoSEQ multiplex PCR, and the TCRdb table lists in-frame clones only, not all of them. The data contain fewer than 350,000 clones, around 89% of them singletons. The sequencing sample was made of PBMCs. These receptors were taken from a woman aged 18-30 years in good health and CMV-seronegative. Both conserved end residues are part of each CDR3.

V: TRBV28
J: TRBJ1-1
CDR3: CASRNVQDRTEAFF

V: TRBV6-1
J: TRBJ1-6
CDR3: CASSEDPGQINSPLHF

V: TRBV28
J: TRBJ1-5
CDR3: CASRPGGGMVRQPQHF

V: TRBV6-1
J: TRBJ1-4
CDR3: CASSGGSPTNEKLFF

V: TRBV5-1
J: TRBJ2-7
CDR3: CASSHTSGSSEQYF

V: TRBV4-3
J: TRBJ2-4
CDR3: CASSRGLANIQYF

V: TRBV19
J: TRBJ1-1
CDR3: CASSIARNLEGAYTEAFF

V: TRBV4-1
J: TRBJ1-5
CDR3: CASSAQTGVIQPQHF

V: TRBV7-2
J: TRBJ2-3
CDR3: CASCIREGQGTQYF

V: TRBV4-1
J: TRBJ1-2
CDR3: CASSQDPQGARYTF

V: TRBV4-3
J: TRBJ2-7
CDR3: CASSQELWRAGGGEQYF

V: TRBV5-1
J: TRBJ1-2
CDR3: CASRVTRDRLNNYGYTF

V: TRBV5-1
J: TRBJ2-1
CDR3: CASSFGLSPNYNEQFF

V: TRBV25-1
J: TRBJ2-7
CDR3: CASSELRGKGSEQYF

V: TRBV28
J: TRBJ1-5
CDR3: CASSYWGGMGNQPQHF

V: TRBV10-3
J: TRBJ2-2
CDR3: CAISSGLAGGGSNTGELFF

V: TRBV2
J: TRBJ2-5
CDR3: CASSPRGTSEETQYF

V: TRBV27
J: TRBJ2-5
CDR3: CASSTSSRATQETQYF

V: TRBV6-1
J: TRBJ1-5
CDR3: CASSAGTGVNSNQPQHF

V: TRBV5-4
J: TRBJ2-7
CDR3: CASSPERGYEQYF

V: TRBV6-5
J: TRBJ2-7
CDR3: CASSYGLGGVYEQYF

V: TRBV19
J: TRBJ2-7
CDR3: CASSTRLGEQYF

V: TRBV23-1
J: TRBJ2-1
CDR3: CASSPTSGTYNEQFF

V: TRBV28
J: TRBJ2-5
CDR3: CASSSIGGQETQYF

V: TRBV6-4
J: TRBJ2-7
CDR3: CASSDSLAAPPEQYF

V: TRBV25-1
J: TRBJ2-7
CDR3: CASSEYKEREQYF

V: TRBV6-1
J: TRBJ1-3
CDR3: CATTFGPSGNTIYF

V: TRBV7-6
J: TRBJ2-1
CDR3: CASSSRLAGESEQFF

V: TRBV9
J: TRBJ2-7
CDR3: CASSVTGTSRYYEQYF

V: TRBV6-5
J: TRBJ2-7
CDR3: CASRPDVFTGGVF

V: TRBV11-2
J: TRBJ1-1
CDR3: CASSSRRRDPSNHTEAFF

V: TRBV28
J: TRBJ2-7
CDR3: CASSRQGGAYEQYF

V: TRBV18
J: TRBJ2-7
CDR3: CASSPPQGVGYEQYF

V: TRBV5-6
J: TRBJ2-7
CDR3: CASTRASEQYF

V: TRBV7-6
J: TRBJ2-7
CDR3: CASSLTTSYEQYF

V: TRBV19
J: TRBJ2-2
CDR3: CATTGAPGELFF

V: TRBV29-1
J: TRBJ2-3
CDR3: CSVDRVLNTDTQYF

V: TRBV5-1
J: TRBJ2-7
CDR3: CASSGGQGVGLLREQYF